A single sample gave rise to the 28 T cell receptor beta chains below, sequenced in a study of regulatory T cells in long-lasting Graves disease. Stated time point: persistent/refractory GD, antithyroid drugs over 5 years with positive TRAb. TCR sequences were obtained from RNA taken from PBMCs. According to the study, TCR beta libraries were built with iRepertoire HTBI primers and CDR3-region Arm-PCR. TCRdb reprocessed the multiplex PCR reads via MiXCR and lists one record per CDR3 protein. The data hold about 660,000 distinct CDR3 sequences, with about 30% observed a single time. Source: peripheral blood mononuclear cells (PBMCs), taken when the disease was refractory, from a patient treated with antithyroid drugs. Source of these receptors: a female donor with Graves disease.

V gene TRBV20-1 combines with J gene TRBJ1-2, with 9 nucleotides matching TRBD1. CDR3 size: 15 residues. Germline V gene sequence: CDR1 DFQATT, CDR2 SNEGSKA (reference sequence). Losses at the gene ends were 3 bases for V and 5 bases for J; bases not matched to a gene: 10. The CDR3 DNA reads TGCAGTGCTAGTCCTACCGGGACAGGGATGTATGGCTACACCTTC. It yields the protein CSASPTGTGMYGYTF.

This clonotype was detected ten times or more. CDR3 coding DNA: TGTGCCAGCAGGTTGGGGGAATCCTATAATTCACCCCTCCACTTT. Its translation: CASRLGESYNSPLHF. V usage is TRBV28 and J usage is TRBJ1-6, with D possibly being TRBD1 (5 bases). V lost 6 bases and J 1 base, leaving 10 bases between the germline ends. The germline V gene has CDR1 MDHEN and CDR2 SYDVKM. The CDR3 spans 15 residues.

In this sample, this clonotype turned up a few times. The CDR3: CASSLVWGRLQPQHF. The CDR3 nucleotides are TGCGCCAGCAGCTTGGTATGGGGGCGGCTCCAGCCCCAGCATTTT. The genes are TRBV5-1 and TRBJ1-5; a possible D gene is TRBD1 (6 bases). The V gene lost 0 bases and the J gene lost 7 bases, with 14 bases spanning the gap. Germline V CDR1 and CDR2: SGHRS, YFSETQ. CDR3 length: 15 residues.

The V call is TRBV19, the J call TRBJ1-1; D remains ambiguous. V was pared by 7 bases and J by 6 bases, with 12 bases between. Germline lookup yields CDR1 LNHDA and CDR2 SQIVND (reference sequence). The CDR3 consists of 12 residues. The CDR3 sequence: CASNDGSAEAFF. Written as DNA, the CDR3 is TGTGCCAGTAATGACGGTTCAGCTGAAGCTTTCTTT. The whole variable domain, filled in from reference TRBV19 and TRBJ1-1, reads DGGITQSPKYLFRKEGQNVTLSCEQNLNHDAMYWYRQDPGQGLRLIYYSQIVNDFQKGDIAEGYSVSREKKESFPLTVTSAQKNPTAFYLCASNDGSAEAFFGQGTRLTVV.

The chain recombines TRBV7-9 with TRBJ2-2, with 7 bases matching TRBD2. The length of the CDR3 is 14 residues. The junction had 7 bases not matched to a gene; V was cut back by 9 bases and J by 3 bases. Germline values: CDR1 SEHNR, CDR2 FQNEAQ (reference sequence). CDR3 sequence: CASNRGVDTGELFF. In DNA form, the CDR3 reads TGTGCCAGTAACCGGGGGGTCGACACCGGGGAGCTGTTTTTT.

This clonotype was counted at least ten times. The chain links TRBV12-3 or TRBV12-4 to TRBJ2-5; 14 nucleotides line up with TRBD2. The J segment lost 6 bases and the V segment lost 0 bases, leaving 6 bases of the junction unmatched. This CDR3 contains 17 residues. CDR3 region: CASSLAGGLAGAKTQYF. The CDR3 bases are TGTGCCAGCAGTTTAGCGGGGGGACTAGCGGGAGCGAAGACCCAGTACTTC.

This clonotype is a singleton in its sample. The chain combines TRBV15 with TRBJ2-7; TRBD2 aligns across 11 bases. The V and J ends lost 0 bases and 4 bases, in that order; junction bases with no gene match: 2. The CDR3 is 15 residues long. Germline CDR1 reads LNHNV; CDR2 reads YYDKDF (reference sequence). The CDR3 is CATSRDTSGRYEQYF. CDR3 coding DNA: TGTGCCACCAGCAGAGACACTAGCGGGAGATACGAGCAGTACTTC.

On this clonotype: Germline is not matched at one junction end, which may reflect a read error. The chain uses TRBV7-9 and TRBJ1-2; D might be TRBD1 (5 bases). The CDR3 extends over 13 amino acids. The germline V gene encodes CDR1 SEHNR and CDR2 FQNEAQ (reference sequence). As DNA, the CDR3 is TGTGCCAGCAGCTTGACAGTTAACTATGGCCACACCTTC. This translates into CASSLTVNYGHTF.

This clonotype was detected ten times or more. The V call is TRBV2, the J call TRBJ1-2; TRBD1 is a possible D gene (5 bases). V lost 2 bases and J lost 6, with 13 bases in between. The germline V gene encodes CDR1 SNHLY and CDR2 FYNNEI. The CDR3 runs to 14 residues. The CDR3 region is CASSELRGTHGYTF. DNA of the CDR3: TGTGCCAGCAGTGAACTCCGGGGGACTCATGGCTACACCTTC.

This clonotype was seen a single time. The chain joins TRBV7-9 to TRBJ1-5; 7 bases map to TRBD1. The trim removed 1 base at V and 5 bases at J, leaving 2 bases unmatched. Looked up from germline, CDR1 is SEHNR and CDR2 is FQNEAQ (reference sequence). This CDR3 spans 14 amino acids. In DNA form, the CDR3 reads TGTGCCAGCAGCTTAGGGGACAGCGATCAGCCCCAGCATTTT. As protein: CASSLGDSDQPQHF.

This clonotype turned up a few times. The gene calls are TRBV19 and TRBJ1-2; TRBD1 agrees at 8 bases. Germline-derived CDR1 and CDR2 are LNHDA and SQIVND (reference sequence). This CDR3 spans 20 amino acids. J gave up 0 bases and V 5 bases, and 20 bases lay outside the gene matches. CDR3 DNA: TGTGCCAGTAGTTTAAAAGGTTCCCGCGGACAGGGTTCCCCTAACTATGGCTACACCTTC. It specifies CASSLKGSRGQGSPNYGYTF.

The V gene is TRBV7-9, the J gene TRBJ2-7; a weak D match, TRBD2 (5 bases). Per germline, CDR1 SEHNR and CDR2 FQNEAQ (reference sequence). V shed 3 bases and J shed 7 bases, with 13 bases lying between them. This CDR3 has 13 amino acids. CDR3 amino acids: CASSFRDGGEQYF. The CDR3 region has the DNA TGTGCCAGCAGCTTCCGGGATGGCGGGGAGCAGTACTTC. The whole variable domain, filled in from reference TRBV7-9 and TRBJ2-7, reads DTGVSQNPRHKITKRGQNVTFRCDPISEHNRLYWYRQTLGQGPEFLTYFQNEAQLEKSRLLSDRFSAERPKGSFSTLEIQRTEQGDSAMYLCASSFRDGGEQYFGPGTRLTVT.

This chain uses TRBV5-1 with TRBJ2-7; maybe TRBD2 (7 bases). With 3 bases removed from V and 2 bases from J, the gap between germline ends came to 18 bases. The CDR3 length is 16 residues. Germline-derived CDR1 and CDR2 are SGHRS and YFSETQ. Written as DNA, the CDR3 is TGCGCCAGCAGCTGGGGGGGCATGGGAGGGACCTACGAGCAGTACTTC. It specifies CASSWGGMGGTYEQYF.

This clonotype showed up just a few times. The chain has TRBV28 and TRBJ1-1; possibly TRBD1 for D (5 bases). This CDR3 has 13 residues. From germline, CDR1 is MDHEN and CDR2 SYDVKM. Deletions cut 7 bases from V and 10 bases from J, with 19 bases between. The CDR3 nucleotides read TGTGCCAGCACCCTCCATAGGGGAAACGGAGCTTTCTTT. Residues: CASTLHRGNGAFF.

This sequence joins TRBV11-2 and TRBJ2-7; D is unresolved. The CDR3 consists of 16 residues. The V end lost 1 base, the J end lost 4 bases, and 17 bases lay between the germline ends. Germline CDR1 is SGHAT and CDR2 is FQNNGV. CDR3 protein: CASSLGVSRSVYEQYF. The DNA for the CDR3 is TGTGCCAGCAGCTTAGGCGTCAGTCGTTCTGTTTACGAGCAGTACTTC.

This clonotype was observed once. The chain combines TRBV2 with TRBJ2-5, with a weak D call TRBD1 (6 bases). There are 15 residues in the CDR3. Germline CDR1 is SNHLY and CDR2 is FYNNEI. Trimming removed 0 bases at V and 7 bases at J, with 15 bases between. In DNA form, the CDR3 reads TGTGCCAGCAGTGAAGCGCTTAGGGGGTCAGCGACCCAGTACTTC. Encoded protein: CASSEALRGSATQYF.

This chain joins TRBV6-4 and TRBJ1-1; possibly TRBD1 for D (5 bases). The germline CDR1 and CDR2 sequences are MRHNA and SNTAGT. The CDR3 sequence is 14 residues long. Trimming cost V 5 bases and J 4 bases, with 14 bases left between them. Written as DNA, the CDR3 is TGTGCCAGCAGTTCTAGACAGTCGGCCACTGAAGCTTTCTTT. Amino acids: CASSSRQSATEAFF.

In this sample, this clonotype turned up a few times. The V and J genes are TRBV5-1 and TRBJ1-4, with TRBD1 matching 10 bases. This CDR3 region has 15 residues. The germline CDR1 and CDR2 sequences are SGHRS and YFSETQ. V lost 4 bases to trimming and J lost 8 bases; unmatched junction nucleotides: 8. The CDR3 DNA reads TGCGCCAGCAGCAACCGGGACAGGGGAGTCGAAAAACTGTTTTTT. Amino acids: CASSNRDRGVEKLFF.

This clonotype was seen ten or more times. The chain carries TRBV28 and TRBJ1-2; 10 bases map to TRBD1. Germline CDR1 and CDR2: MDHEN and SYDVKM. The CDR3 spans 15 residues. V dropped 5 bases and J dropped 4; count of bases not matched to a gene: 7. The CDR3 DNA follows: TGTGCCAGCAGTGAACAGACAGGGGGCATCTATGGCTACACCTTC. Its protein product is CASSEQTGGIYGYTF.

The V and J genes are TRBV27 and TRBJ2-2; the match to TRBD2 covers 15 bases. In germline, CDR1 is MNHEY, CDR2 SMNVEV (reference sequence). The CDR3 length is 18 residues. Trimming removed 4 bases from V and 4 bases from J; junction bases left unmatched: 7. The CDR3 DNA reads TGTGCCAGCAGTTACGGACTAGCGGGAGGGTCGAGCACCGGGGAGCTGTTTTTT. Its translation: CASSYGLAGGSSTGELFF.

The chain has TRBV20-1 and TRBJ2-5, with a tentative D call TRBD1 (6 bases). The V gene's germline CDR1 is DFQATT and CDR2 SNEGSKA (reference sequence). V lost 0 bases and J 0 bases, leaving 17 bases between the germline ends. CDR3 size: 17 residues. CDR3 DNA: TGCAGTGCTAGAGACCCAAGGACGGGACAAGACCAAGAGACCCAGTACTTC. It translates to CSARDPRTGQDQETQYF.

This clonotype has at least ten counts. The rearrangement joins TRBV28 to TRBJ2-2; D might be TRBD2 (6 bases). Germline V gene data show CDR1 as MDHEN and CDR2 as SYDVKM. Trimming shortened V by 2 bases and J by 4 bases, and 14 bases separated the two germline ends. The CDR3 runs 16 residues. This chain's CDR3 is CASSLGAGSSTGELFF. CDR3 nucleotides: TGTGCCAGCAGTTTAGGCGCGGGGTCCAGCACCGGGGAGCTGTTTTTT.

The V and J genes are TRBV9 and TRBJ1-6; no clear D gene. V was clipped by 1 base and J by 8 bases, with 10 bases between them. The CDR3 consists of 14 residues. Germline V gene sequence: CDR1 SGDLS, CDR2 YYNGEE. CDR3 amino acids: CASSVFWKDSPLHF. The CDR3 DNA is TGTGCCAGCAGCGTATTTTGGAAGGATTCACCCCTCCACTTT.

This clonotype was detected many times. This chain uses TRBV28 with TRBJ1-2; 7 bases agree with TRBD1. CDR1 and CDR2 from the germline V gene are MDHEN and SYDVKM. The CDR3 loop spans 16 amino acids. V shed 4 bases, J shed 0 bases, and the junction held 8 bases outside the gene matches. CDR3 nucleotides: TGTGCCAGCAGTTCCCAAATCCAGGGGGCTAACTATGGCTACACCTTC. Residues: CASSSQIQGANYGYTF.

CDR3 loop: CASSVGSGVGGNTIYF. CDR3 in DNA: TGTGCCAGCAGCGTGGGTTCCGGGGTTGGTGGAAACACCATATATTTT. The chain joins TRBV9 to TRBJ1-3; D remains ambiguous. V was shortened by 2 bases and J by 3 bases, with 15 bases between the two germline ends. The CDR3 has 16 amino acids. Germline CDR1 and CDR2: SGDLS and YYNGEE. Based on the CDR3 plus reference TRBV9 and TRBJ1-3, the full variable domain is DSGVTQTPKHLITATGQRVTLRCSPRSGDLSVYWYQQSLDQGLQFLIQYYNGEERAKGNILERFSAQQFPDLHSELNLSSLELGDSALYFCASSVGSGVGGNTIYFGEGSWLTVV.

This clonotype was observed a handful of times. This chain uses TRBV15 with TRBJ1-1; D may be TRBD1 (6 bases). This CDR3 is built from 15 residues. V lost 0 bases to trimming and J lost 5 bases, with 13 bases between them. Germline V gene lookup returns CDR1 LNHNV and CDR2 YYDKDF (reference sequence). CDR3 nucleotide sequence: TGTGCCACCAGCAGAGACCCCACAGGGTATACTGAAGCTTTCTTT. This sequence encodes CATSRDPTGYTEAFF. The whole variable domain, remainder taken from reference TRBV15 and TRBJ1-1, is DAMVIQNPRYQVTQFGKPVTLSCSQTLNHNVMYWYQQKSSQAPKLLFHYYDKDFNNEADTPDNFQSRRPNTSFCFLDIRSPGLGDTAMYLCATSRDPTGYTEAFFGQGTRLTVV.

CDR3 sequence reads: CSASRGQEGYTF. The CDR3 coding sequence is TGCAGTGCTAGTAGGGGGCAGGAAGGCTACACCTTC. The chain combines TRBV20-1 with TRBJ1-2, with TRBD1 identical over 7 bases. V shed 3 bases, J shed 8 bases, and the junction held 6 bases outside the gene matches. This CDR3 spans 12 amino acids. The germline CDR1 and CDR2 sequences are DFQATT and SNEGSKA (reference sequence).

This chain connects TRBV30 to TRBJ1-6; D is unresolved. The CDR3 is made up of 13 amino acids. Germline V gene sequence: CDR1 GTSNPN, CDR2 SVGIG (reference sequence). Trimming stripped 2 bases from V and 10 bases from J, with 12 bases between. CDR3 nucleotides: TGTGCCTGGAGTATGAAGGGTGGATCACCCCTCCACTTT. It codes for CAWSMKGGSPLHF.